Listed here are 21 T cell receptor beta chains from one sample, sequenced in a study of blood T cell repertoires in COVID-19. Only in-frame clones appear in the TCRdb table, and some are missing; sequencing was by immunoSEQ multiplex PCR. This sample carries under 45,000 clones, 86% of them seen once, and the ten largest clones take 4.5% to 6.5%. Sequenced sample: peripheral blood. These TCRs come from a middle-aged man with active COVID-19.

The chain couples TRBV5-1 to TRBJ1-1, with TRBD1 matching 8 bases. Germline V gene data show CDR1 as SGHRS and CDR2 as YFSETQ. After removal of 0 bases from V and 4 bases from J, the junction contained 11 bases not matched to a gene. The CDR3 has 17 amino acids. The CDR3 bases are TGCGCCAGCAGCTTGGCGCAGGGGGCCCTGGATGGCACTGAAGCTTTCTTT. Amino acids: CASSLAQGALDGTEAFF.

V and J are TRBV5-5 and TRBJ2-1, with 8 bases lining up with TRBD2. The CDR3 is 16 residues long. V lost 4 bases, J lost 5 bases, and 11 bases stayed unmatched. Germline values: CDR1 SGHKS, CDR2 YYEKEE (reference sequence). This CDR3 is CASSPVEIAGNNEQFF. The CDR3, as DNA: TGTGCCAGCAGCCCCGTGGAGATAGCGGGAAACAATGAGCAGTTCTTC. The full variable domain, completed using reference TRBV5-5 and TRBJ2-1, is DAGVTQSPTHLIKTRGQQVTLRCSPISGHKSVSWYQQVLGQGPQFIFQYYEKEERGRGNFPDRFSARQFPNYSSELNVNALLLGDSALYLCASSPVEIAGNNEQFFGPGTRLTVL.

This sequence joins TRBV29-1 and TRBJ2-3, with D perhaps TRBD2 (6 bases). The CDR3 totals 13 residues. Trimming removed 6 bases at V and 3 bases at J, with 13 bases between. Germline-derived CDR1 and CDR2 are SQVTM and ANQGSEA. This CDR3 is CSVTPEGTDTQYF. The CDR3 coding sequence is TGCAGCGTGACTCCGGAGGGGACAGATACGCAGTATTTT.

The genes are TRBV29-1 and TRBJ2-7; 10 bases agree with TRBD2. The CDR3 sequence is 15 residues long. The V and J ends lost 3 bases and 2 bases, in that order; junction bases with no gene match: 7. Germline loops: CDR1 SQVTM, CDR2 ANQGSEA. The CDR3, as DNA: TGCAGCGTTGATAAGCTAGCGGGAGTACCCTACGAGCAGTACTTC. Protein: CSVDKLAGVPYEQYF.

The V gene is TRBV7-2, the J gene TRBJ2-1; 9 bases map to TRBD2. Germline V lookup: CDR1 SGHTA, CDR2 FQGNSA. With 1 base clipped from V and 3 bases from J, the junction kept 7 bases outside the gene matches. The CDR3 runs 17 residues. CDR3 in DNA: TGTGCCAGCAGCTTAGTCAGGGCGGGAGGGCTCTACAATGAGCAGTTCTTC. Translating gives CASSLVRAGGLYNEQFF. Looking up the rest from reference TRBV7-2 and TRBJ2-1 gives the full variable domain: GAGVSQSPSNKVTEKGKDVELRCDPISGHTALYWYRQSLGQGLEFLIYFQGNSAPDKSGLPSDRFSAERTGGSVSTLTIQRTQQEDSAVYLCASSLVRAGGLYNEQFFGPGTRLTVL.

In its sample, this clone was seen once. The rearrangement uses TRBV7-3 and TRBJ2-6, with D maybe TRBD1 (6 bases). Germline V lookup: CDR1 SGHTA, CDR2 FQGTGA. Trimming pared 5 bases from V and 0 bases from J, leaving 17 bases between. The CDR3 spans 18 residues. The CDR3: CASSPRDTPSSGANVLTF. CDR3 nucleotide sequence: TGTGCCAGCAGCCCCCGGGACACTCCATCCTCTGGGGCCAACGTCCTGACTTTC.

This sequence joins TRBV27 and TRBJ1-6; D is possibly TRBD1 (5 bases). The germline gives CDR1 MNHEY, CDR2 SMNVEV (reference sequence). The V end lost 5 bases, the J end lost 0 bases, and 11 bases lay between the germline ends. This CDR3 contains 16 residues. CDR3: CASSGRQSSYNSPLHF. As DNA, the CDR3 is TGTGCCAGCAGTGGCCGACAGAGCTCCTATAATTCACCCCTCCACTTT.

CDR3 region: CAISPRGSNQPQHF. CDR3 nucleotide sequence: TGTGCCATCAGTCCAAGGGGAAGCAATCAGCCCCAGCATTTT. The chain recombines TRBV10-3 with TRBJ1-5, with D perhaps TRBD1 (5 bases). The CDR3 is made up of 14 amino acids. V lost 5 bases, J lost 1 base, and 9 bases lay in between. CDR1 and CDR2 (germline): ENHRY, SYGVKD.

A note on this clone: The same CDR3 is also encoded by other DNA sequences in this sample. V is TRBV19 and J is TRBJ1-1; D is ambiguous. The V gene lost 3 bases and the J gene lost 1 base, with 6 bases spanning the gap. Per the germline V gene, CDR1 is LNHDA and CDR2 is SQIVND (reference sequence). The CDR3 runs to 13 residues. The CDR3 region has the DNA TGTGCCAGTAGTATGCGGGGGAACACTGAAGCTTTCTTT. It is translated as CASSMRGNTEAFF.

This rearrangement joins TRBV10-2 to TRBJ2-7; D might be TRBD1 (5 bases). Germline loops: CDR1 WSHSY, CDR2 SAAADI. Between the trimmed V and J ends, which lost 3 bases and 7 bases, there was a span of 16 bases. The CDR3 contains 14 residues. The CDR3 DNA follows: TGCGCCAGCAGTGAAATAGGGGCCTCGATGGAGCAGTACTTC. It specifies CASSEIGASMEQYF.

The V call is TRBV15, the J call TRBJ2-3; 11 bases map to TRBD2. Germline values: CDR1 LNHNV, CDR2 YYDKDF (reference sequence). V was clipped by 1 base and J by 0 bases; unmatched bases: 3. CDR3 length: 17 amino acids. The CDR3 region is CATSRGTSGSSTDTQYF. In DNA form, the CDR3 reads TGTGCCACCAGCAGAGGGACTAGCGGGTCTAGCACAGATACGCAGTATTTT.

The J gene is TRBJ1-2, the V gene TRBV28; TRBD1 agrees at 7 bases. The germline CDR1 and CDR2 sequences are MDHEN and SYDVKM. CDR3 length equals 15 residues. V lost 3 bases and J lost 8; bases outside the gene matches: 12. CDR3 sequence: CASSFLREGARGYTF. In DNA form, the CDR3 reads TGTGCCAGCAGTTTTTTGCGAGAGGGGGCAAGAGGCTACACCTTC.

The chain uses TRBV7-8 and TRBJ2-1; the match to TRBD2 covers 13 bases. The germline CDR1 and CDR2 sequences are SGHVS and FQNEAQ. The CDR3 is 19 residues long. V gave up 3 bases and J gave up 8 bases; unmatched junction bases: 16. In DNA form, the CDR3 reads TGTGCCAGCAGCTTTAAACAACTGCTGACTAGCGGGAGGATCGATGAGCAGTTCTTC. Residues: CASSFKQLLTSGRIDEQFF.

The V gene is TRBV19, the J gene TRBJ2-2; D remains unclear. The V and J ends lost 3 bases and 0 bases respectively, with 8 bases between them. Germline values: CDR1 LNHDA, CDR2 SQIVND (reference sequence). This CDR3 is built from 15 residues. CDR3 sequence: CASSIEVANTGELFF. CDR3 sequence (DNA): TGTGCCAGTAGTATTGAGGTCGCGAACACCGGGGAGCTGTTTTTT.

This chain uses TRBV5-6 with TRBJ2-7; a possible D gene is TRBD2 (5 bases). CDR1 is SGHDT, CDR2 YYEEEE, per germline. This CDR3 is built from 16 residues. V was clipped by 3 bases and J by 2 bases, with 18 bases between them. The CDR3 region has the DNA TGTGCCAGCAGCTCGAACCGCGATGCGGGTACCTACGAGCAGTACTTC. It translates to CASSSNRDAGTYEQYF.

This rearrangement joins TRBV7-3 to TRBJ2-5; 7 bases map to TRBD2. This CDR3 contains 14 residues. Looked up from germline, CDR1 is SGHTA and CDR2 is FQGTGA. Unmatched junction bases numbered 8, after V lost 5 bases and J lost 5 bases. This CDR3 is CASSPWAGDETQYF. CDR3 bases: TGTGCCAGCAGCCCTTGGGCGGGAGATGAGACCCAGTACTTC.

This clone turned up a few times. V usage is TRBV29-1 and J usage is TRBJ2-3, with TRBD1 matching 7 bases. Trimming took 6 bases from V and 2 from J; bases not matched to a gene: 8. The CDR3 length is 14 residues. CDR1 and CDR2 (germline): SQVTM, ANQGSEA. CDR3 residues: CSVAPGQSTDTQYF. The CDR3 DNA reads TGCAGCGTGGCCCCGGGACAGTCCACAGATACGCAGTATTTT.

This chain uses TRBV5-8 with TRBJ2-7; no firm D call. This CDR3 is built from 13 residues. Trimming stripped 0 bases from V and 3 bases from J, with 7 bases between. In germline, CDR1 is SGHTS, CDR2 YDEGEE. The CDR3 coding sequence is TGTGCCAGCAGCTTGGACGGTCACTACGAGCAGTACTTC. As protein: CASSLDGHYEQYF.

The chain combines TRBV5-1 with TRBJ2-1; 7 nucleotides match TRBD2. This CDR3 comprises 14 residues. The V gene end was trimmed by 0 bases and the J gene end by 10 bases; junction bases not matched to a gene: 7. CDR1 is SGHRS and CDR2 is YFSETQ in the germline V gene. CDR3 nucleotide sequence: TGCGCCAGCAGCTTGGCGGCGGGGGTAGGGGAGCAGTTCTTC. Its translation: CASSLAAGVGEQFF.

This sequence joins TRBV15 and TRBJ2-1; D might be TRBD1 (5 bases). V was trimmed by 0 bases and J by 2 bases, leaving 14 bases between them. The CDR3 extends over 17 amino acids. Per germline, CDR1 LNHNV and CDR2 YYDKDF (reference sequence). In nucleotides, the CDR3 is TGTGCCACCAGCAGAGAGTCTGGCAGGGTCACCTACAATGAGCAGTTCTTC. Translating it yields CATSRESGRVTYNEQFF.

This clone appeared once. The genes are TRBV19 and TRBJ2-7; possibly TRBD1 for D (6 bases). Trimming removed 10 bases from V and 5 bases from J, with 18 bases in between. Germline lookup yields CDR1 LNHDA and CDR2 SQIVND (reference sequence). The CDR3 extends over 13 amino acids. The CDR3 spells CATMPGQGHEQYF. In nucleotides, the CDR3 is TGTGCCACAATGCCGGGACAAGGCCACGAGCAGTACTTC.